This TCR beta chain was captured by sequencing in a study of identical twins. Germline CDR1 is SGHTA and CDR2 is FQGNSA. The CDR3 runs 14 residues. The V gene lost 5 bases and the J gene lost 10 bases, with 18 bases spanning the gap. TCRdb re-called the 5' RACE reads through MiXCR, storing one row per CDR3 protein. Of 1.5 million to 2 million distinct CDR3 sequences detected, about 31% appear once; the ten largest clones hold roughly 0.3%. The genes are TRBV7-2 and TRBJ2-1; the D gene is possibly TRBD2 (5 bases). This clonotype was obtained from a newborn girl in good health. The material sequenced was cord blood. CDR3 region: CASSKRVAVAEQFF. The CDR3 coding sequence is TGTGCCAGCAGCAAAAGGGTCGCGGTAGCGGAGCAGTTCTTC.